Below, 4 T cell receptor beta chains from the same sample are listed, as sequenced in a study of cytomegalovirus exposure and HLA in healthy donors. This PCR relied on a set of 60 Vbeta primers and 13 Jbeta primers. Data came from immunoSEQ multiplex PCR; TCRdb stores just in-frame clones and leaves some out. The sample lists about 150,000 clones; roughly 83% were seen once. The sample was PBMCs. These receptors all come from a boy aged 2 to 9 in good health and CMV-seronegative.

The rearrangement links TRBV28 to TRBJ1-1; maybe TRBD1 (6 bases). The germline V gene has CDR1 MDHEN and CDR2 SYDVKM. The CDR3 sequence is 14 residues long. V dropped 5 bases and J dropped 4 bases, with 14 bases sitting between them. CDR3: CASSGRDKATEAFF. The CDR3 DNA sequence: TGTGCCAGCAGTGGCCGGGACAAGGCCACTGAAGCTTTCTTT.

The genes are TRBV28 and TRBJ2-2; D may be TRBD1 (6 bases). CDR3 length: 15 residues. V was clipped by 5 bases and J by 0 bases, with 10 bases between them. Germline V gene sequence: CDR1 MDHEN, CDR2 SYDVKM. CDR3 nucleotide sequence: TGTGCCAGCAGTCTCAGGGGTACGAACACCGGGGAGCTGTTTTTT. This translates into CASSLRGTNTGELFF.

This chain uses TRBV9 with TRBJ2-5, with 11 bases matching TRBD2. Germline V gene data show CDR1 as SGDLS and CDR2 as YYNGEE. The CDR3 has 15 residues. With V trimmed by 0 bases and J by 4 bases, 2 bases remained unmatched. The CDR3 sequence is CASSVGLAGPETQYF. DNA for the CDR3: TGTGCCAGCAGCGTAGGACTAGCGGGACCAGAGACCCAGTACTTC.

The CDR3 protein is CASSKLSGGLAGCYEQYF. The CDR3 nucleotides read TGTGCCAGCAGCAAATTATCCGGGGGACTAGCGGGTTGCTACGAGCAGTACTTC. The chain joins TRBV21-1 to TRBJ2-7; TRBD2 reflects the table's D call only, with no check against the DNA. TRBV21-1 is deemed a pseudogene. This CDR3 has 18 amino acids.